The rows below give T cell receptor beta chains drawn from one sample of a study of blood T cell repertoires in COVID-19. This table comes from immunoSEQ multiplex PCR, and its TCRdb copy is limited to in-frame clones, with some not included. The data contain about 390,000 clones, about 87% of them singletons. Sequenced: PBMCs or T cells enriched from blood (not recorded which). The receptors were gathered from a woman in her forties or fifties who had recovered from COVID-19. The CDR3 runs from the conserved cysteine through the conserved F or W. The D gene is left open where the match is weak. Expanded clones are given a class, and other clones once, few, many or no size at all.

CDR3nt: TGTGCCAGCAGTTTATTGGCCAGAACCTACGAGCAGTACTTC
CDR3aa: CASSLLARTYEQYF
abundance: once
j_gene: TRBJ2-7
d_gene: .
v_gene: TRBV27

CDR3nt: TGTGCCAGCGGGATTCTAGCGGGGGGAAACAATGAGCAGTTCTTC
CDR3aa: CASGILAGGNNEQFF
abundance: .
j_gene: TRBJ2-1
d_gene: TRBD2
v_gene: TRBV28

CDR3nt: TGTGCCAGCAGCCAAGAGCCAGTATTCACCTTC
CDR3aa: CASSQEPVFTF
abundance: .
j_gene: TRBJ1-2
d_gene: .
v_gene: TRBV3-1/TRBV3-2

CDR3nt: TGTGCCAGCACCCTAGGGGGGGCACAAACCTACGAGCAGTACTTC
CDR3aa: CASTLGGAQTYEQYF
abundance: .
j_gene: TRBJ2-7
d_gene: .
v_gene: TRBV28

CDR3nt: TGTGCCAGCAGTTTATATCAGGCGCAGCCCCAGCATTTT
CDR3aa: CASSLYQAQPQHF
abundance: few
j_gene: TRBJ1-5
d_gene: .
v_gene: TRBV27

CDR3nt: TGTGCCAGCAGCTTAGAGGGGCCACTCTCTGGAAACACCATATATTTT
CDR3aa: CASSLEGPLSGNTIYF
abundance: .
j_gene: TRBJ1-3
d_gene: .
v_gene: TRBV7-2

CDR3nt: TGTGCCAGCAGTGAACGCAGGGGGTTCTATAGCAATCAGCCCCAGCATTTT
CDR3aa: CASSERRGFYSNQPQHF
abundance: .
j_gene: TRBJ1-5
d_gene: TRBD1
v_gene: TRBV2

CDR3nt: TGTGCCACCTCCTGGGGGGGAGTTGGGGATGAAGCTTTCTTT
CDR3aa: CATSWGGVGDEAFF
abundance: once
j_gene: TRBJ1-1
d_gene: .
v_gene: TRBV10-3

CDR3nt: TGTGCCAGCAGGACACAGGGTCAAGAGACCCAGTACTTC
CDR3aa: CASRTQGQETQYF
abundance: .
j_gene: TRBJ2-5
d_gene: .
v_gene: TRBV28

CDR3nt: TGTGCCAGCAGTTTGACTAGCGGGCGGCTGAGCTCCTACGAGCAGTACTTC
CDR3aa: CASSLTSGRLSSYEQYF
abundance: .
j_gene: TRBJ2-7
d_gene: TRBD2
v_gene: TRBV6-2/TRBV6-3

CDR3nt: TGTGCCAGCAGTGGACTAGCGGGGGGGCATGAGCAGTTCTTC
CDR3aa: CASSGLAGGHEQFF
abundance: .
j_gene: TRBJ2-1
d_gene: TRBD2
v_gene: TRBV6-4

CDR3nt: TGTGCCAGCAGCTTATCGGGACGGACTACCTACGAGCAGTACTTC
CDR3aa: CASSLSGRTTYEQYF
abundance: once
j_gene: TRBJ2-7
d_gene: .
v_gene: TRBV11-2

CDR3nt: TGTGCCAGCAGTAAGGGGGGGGATCTGAGCAATCAGCCCCAGCATTTT
CDR3aa: CASSKGGDLSNQPQHF
abundance: .
j_gene: TRBJ1-5
d_gene: .
v_gene: TRBV28

CDR3nt: TGTGCCAGCAGTGGGCTGGTGTCCTACAATGAGCAGTTCTTC
CDR3aa: CASSGLVSYNEQFF
abundance: .
j_gene: TRBJ2-1
d_gene: .
v_gene: TRBV2

CDR3nt: TGTGCCAGCAGCTTGTGGGGGGGCTCTGGAAACACCATATATTTT
CDR3aa: CASSLWGGSGNTIYF
abundance: few
j_gene: TRBJ1-3
d_gene: .
v_gene: TRBV5-7

CDR3nt: TGTGCCAGCACCTCGACCGGGAGCGGGGGGGCCTCCGGGGAGCTGTTTTTT
CDR3aa: CASTSTGSGGASGELFF
abundance: .
j_gene: TRBJ2-2
d_gene: TRBD2
v_gene: TRBV2

CDR3nt: TGTGCCAGCAGTTTAGTCTCACCCTTGTCGGGAAAACTGTTTTTT
CDR3aa: CASSLVSPLSGKLFF
abundance: .
j_gene: TRBJ1-4
d_gene: .
v_gene: TRBV28

CDR3nt: TGTGCCAGCAGCGTCTACCGGGACAGCTACACAGATACGCAGTATTTT
CDR3aa: CASSVYRDSYTDTQYF
abundance: .
j_gene: TRBJ2-3
d_gene: TRBD1
v_gene: TRBV9

CDR3nt: TGTGCCAGCTCCGCCGGGACTACGAACACCGGGGAGCTGTTTTTT
CDR3aa: CASSAGTTNTGELFF
abundance: few
j_gene: TRBJ2-2
d_gene: TRBD2
v_gene: TRBV18

CDR3nt: TGTGCCACCAGCAGACCCATGACCGGGGGGGAAGAGACCCAGTACTTC
CDR3aa: CATSRPMTGGEETQYF
abundance: few
j_gene: TRBJ2-5
d_gene: TRBD2
v_gene: TRBV15

CDR3nt: TGTGCCAGCAGTTTCGGGACAGGGGCTGAAGCTTTCTTT
CDR3aa: CASSFGTGAEAFF
abundance: .
j_gene: TRBJ1-1
d_gene: TRBD1
v_gene: TRBV28

CDR3nt: TGTGCCAGCAGCTTAGAACTGTTATCATCCTACGAGCAGTACTTC
CDR3aa: CASSLELLSSYEQYF
abundance: .
j_gene: TRBJ2-7
d_gene: .
v_gene: TRBV11-2

CDR3nt: TGTGCCAGCAGTGATAGCACAGAGACCCAGTACTTC
CDR3aa: CASSDSTETQYF
abundance: .
j_gene: TRBJ2-5
d_gene: .
v_gene: TRBV2

CDR3nt: TGTGCCAGTAGTAAAGGACAGTCAACCTACGAGCAGTACTTC
CDR3aa: CASSKGQSTYEQYF
abundance: .
j_gene: TRBJ2-7
d_gene: .
v_gene: TRBV19

CDR3nt: TGTGCCTGGAGTGTGAGGGGAGGTGAAAAACTGTTTTTT
CDR3aa: CAWSVRGGEKLFF
abundance: .
j_gene: TRBJ1-4
d_gene: .
v_gene: TRBV30

CDR3nt: TGTGCCAGCAGTCGCCGGACAGTGCAGATTGGGGACGAGCAGTACTTC
CDR3aa: CASSRRTVQIGDEQYF
abundance: .
j_gene: TRBJ2-7
d_gene: .
v_gene: TRBV28

CDR3nt: TGTGCCAGTAGTATAGCCTCTGGCGGCTACACCTTC
CDR3aa: CASSIASGGYTF
abundance: .
j_gene: TRBJ1-2
d_gene: .
v_gene: TRBV19

CDR3nt: TGTGCCAGCAGCTTCCCAAACACCCCAGAAGCTTTCTTT
CDR3aa: CASSFPNTPEAFF
abundance: once
j_gene: TRBJ1-1
d_gene: .
v_gene: TRBV7-2

CDR3nt: TGTGCCAGCAGCCCCACTAACGGCTACGAGCAGTACTTC
CDR3aa: CASSPTNGYEQYF
abundance: .
j_gene: TRBJ2-7
d_gene: .
v_gene: TRBV5-4

CDR3nt: TGCGCCAGCAGCTTATCGGGGGCCGGGGAGCTGTTTTTT
CDR3aa: CASSLSGAGELFF
abundance: .
j_gene: TRBJ2-2
d_gene: .
v_gene: TRBV5-1

CDR3nt: TGTGCCAGCAGTGACGACGGACAGGGGGCAGGTGCTTTCTTT
CDR3aa: CASSDDGQGAGAFF
abundance: .
j_gene: TRBJ1-1
d_gene: TRBD1
v_gene: TRBV2

CDR3nt: TGTGCCAGCAGACGACAGGGGGGCGAAAAACTGTTTTTT
CDR3aa: CASRRQGGEKLFF
abundance: .
j_gene: TRBJ1-4
d_gene: TRBD1
v_gene: TRBV2

CDR3nt: TGTGCCAGCCGGACCTGGACAGGGTACACTGAAGCTTTCTTT
CDR3aa: CASRTWTGYTEAFF
abundance: .
j_gene: TRBJ1-1
d_gene: TRBD1
v_gene: TRBV28

CDR3nt: TGTGCCAGCAGTTACCAGACAGGGATAGGTGATACGCAGTATTTT
CDR3aa: CASSYQTGIGDTQYF
abundance: once
j_gene: TRBJ2-3
d_gene: TRBD1
v_gene: TRBV6-5

CDR3nt: TGTGCCAGCAGCCAAGCAGGGGCTAGCGGGAACTCCTACGAGCAGTACTTC
CDR3aa: CASSQAGASGNSYEQYF
abundance: .
j_gene: TRBJ2-7
d_gene: TRBD2
v_gene: TRBV4-2

CDR3nt: TGTGCCAGTACCCCCACGGACAAGAACACTGAAGCTTTCTTT
CDR3aa: CASTPTDKNTEAFF
abundance: .
j_gene: TRBJ1-1
d_gene: .
v_gene: TRBV19

CDR3nt: TGTGCCAGCAGTCCCCACAGCCCCCCCGAAGCTTTCTTT
CDR3aa: CASSPHSPPEAFF
abundance: .
j_gene: TRBJ1-1
d_gene: .
v_gene: TRBV27

CDR3nt: TGCAGCGTTGAAGAACGAGGCAGGGCTAGGTACTTC
CDR3aa: CSVEERGRARYF
abundance: .
j_gene: TRBJ2-7
d_gene: .
v_gene: TRBV29-1

CDR3nt: TGCGCCAGCAGCCAAGCTCCTTTGAACACTGAAGCTTTCTTT
CDR3aa: CASSQAPLNTEAFF
abundance: .
j_gene: TRBJ1-1
d_gene: .
v_gene: TRBV4-3

CDR3nt: TGCGCCAGCAGCTATTTCCTTGAGTGGTTTAATCAGCCCCAGCATTTT
CDR3aa: CASSYFLEWFNQPQHF
abundance: few
j_gene: TRBJ1-5
d_gene: .
v_gene: TRBV23-1

CDR3nt: TGTGCCAGCAGCCCCGGGGAGGGGGACACCGGGGAGCTGTTTTTT
CDR3aa: CASSPGEGDTGELFF
abundance: once
j_gene: TRBJ2-2
d_gene: .
v_gene: TRBV11-2

CDR3nt: TGTGCCAGCAGTAATAGGGGGGGCGGGGCAGATACGCAGTATTTT
CDR3aa: CASSNRGGGADTQYF
abundance: once
j_gene: TRBJ2-3
d_gene: .
v_gene: TRBV6-5

CDR3nt: TGTGCCAGCAGATTGACAGGGAATCCCCTGAACACTGAAGCTTTCTTT
CDR3aa: CASRLTGNPLNTEAFF
abundance: .
j_gene: TRBJ1-1
d_gene: TRBD1
v_gene: TRBV7-2

CDR3nt: TGCGCCAGCAGCCAGACAGGGGAATCGAGCACAGATACGCAGTATTTT
CDR3aa: CASSQTGESSTDTQYF
abundance: .
j_gene: TRBJ2-3
d_gene: TRBD1
v_gene: TRBV4-1